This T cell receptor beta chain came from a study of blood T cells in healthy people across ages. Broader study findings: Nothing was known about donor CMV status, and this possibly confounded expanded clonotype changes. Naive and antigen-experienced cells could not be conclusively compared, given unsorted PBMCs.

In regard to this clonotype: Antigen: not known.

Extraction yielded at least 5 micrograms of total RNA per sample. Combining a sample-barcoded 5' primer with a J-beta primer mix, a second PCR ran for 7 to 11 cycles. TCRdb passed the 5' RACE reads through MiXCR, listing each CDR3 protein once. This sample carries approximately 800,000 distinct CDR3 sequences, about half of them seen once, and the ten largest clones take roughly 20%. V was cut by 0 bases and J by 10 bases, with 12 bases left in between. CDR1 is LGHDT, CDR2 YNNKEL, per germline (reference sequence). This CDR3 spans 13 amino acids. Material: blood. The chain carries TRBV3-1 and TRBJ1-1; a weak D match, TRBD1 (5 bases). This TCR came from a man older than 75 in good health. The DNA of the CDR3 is TGTGCCAGCAGCCAAGACTGGACACCGAGAGCTTTCTTT. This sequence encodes CASSQDWTPRAFF.